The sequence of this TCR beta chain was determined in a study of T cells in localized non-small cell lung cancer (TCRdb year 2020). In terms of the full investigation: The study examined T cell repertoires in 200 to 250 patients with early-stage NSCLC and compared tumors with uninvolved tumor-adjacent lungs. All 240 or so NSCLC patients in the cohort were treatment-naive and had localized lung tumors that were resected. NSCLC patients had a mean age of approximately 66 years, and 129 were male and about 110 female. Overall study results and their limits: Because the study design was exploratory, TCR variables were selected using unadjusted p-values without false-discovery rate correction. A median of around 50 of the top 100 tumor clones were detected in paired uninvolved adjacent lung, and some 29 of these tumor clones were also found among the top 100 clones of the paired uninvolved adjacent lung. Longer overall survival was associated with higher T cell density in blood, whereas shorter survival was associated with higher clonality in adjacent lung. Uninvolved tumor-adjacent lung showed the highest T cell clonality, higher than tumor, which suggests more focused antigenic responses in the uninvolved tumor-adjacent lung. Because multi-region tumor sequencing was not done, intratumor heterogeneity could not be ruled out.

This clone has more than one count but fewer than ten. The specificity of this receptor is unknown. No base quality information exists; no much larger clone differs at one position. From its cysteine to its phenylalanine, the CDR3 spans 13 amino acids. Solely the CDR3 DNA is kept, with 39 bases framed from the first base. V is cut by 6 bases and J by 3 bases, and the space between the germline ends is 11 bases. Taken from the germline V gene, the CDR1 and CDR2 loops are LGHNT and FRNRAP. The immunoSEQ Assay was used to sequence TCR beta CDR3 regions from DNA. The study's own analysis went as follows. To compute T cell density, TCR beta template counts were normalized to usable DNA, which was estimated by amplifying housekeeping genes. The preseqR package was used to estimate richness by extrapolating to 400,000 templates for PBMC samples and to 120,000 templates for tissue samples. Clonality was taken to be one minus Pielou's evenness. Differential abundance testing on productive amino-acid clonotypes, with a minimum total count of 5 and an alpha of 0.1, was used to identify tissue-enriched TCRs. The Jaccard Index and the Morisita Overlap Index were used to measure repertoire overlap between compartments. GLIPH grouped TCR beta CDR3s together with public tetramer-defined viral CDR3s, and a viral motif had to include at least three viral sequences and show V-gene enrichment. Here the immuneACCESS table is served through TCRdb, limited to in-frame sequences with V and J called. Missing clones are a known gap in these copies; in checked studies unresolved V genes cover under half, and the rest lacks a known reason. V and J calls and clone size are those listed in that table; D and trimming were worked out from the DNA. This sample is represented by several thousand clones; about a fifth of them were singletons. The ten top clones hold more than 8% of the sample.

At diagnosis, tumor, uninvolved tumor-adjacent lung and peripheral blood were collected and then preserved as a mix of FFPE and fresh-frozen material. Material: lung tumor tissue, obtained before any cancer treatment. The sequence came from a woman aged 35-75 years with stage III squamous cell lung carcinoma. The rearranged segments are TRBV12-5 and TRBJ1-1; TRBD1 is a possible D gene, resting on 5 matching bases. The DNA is TGTGCTAGTGGAGCATTAGGGGACACTGAAGCTTTCTTT. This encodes CASGALGDTEAFF.